This TCR beta chain is drawn from a study of T cells in Graves' hyperthyroidism and ophthalmopathy. Used for diagnoses were clinical symptoms, serum thyroxine and TRAb, thyroid ultrasound and orbital computed tomography. Initially, at the first diagnosis of hyperthyroidism and before any ophthalmopathy symptoms, blood was sampled. CDR3 length: 14 amino acids. V was cut by 5 bases and J by 10 bases, with 20 bases left in between. Amplified TCR beta CDR3 regions came from RNA transcripts. Initially, a first-round RT-PCR of the TCR CDR3 employed the HTBI primer set. TCRdb processed the multiplex PCR reads anew with MiXCR; each CDR3 protein has one entry. The table records fewer than 450,000 distinct CDR3 sequences, approximately 18% of them present only once.

The sequence was collected from a young woman with Graves' hyperthyroidism that later progressed to Graves' ophthalmopathy. The chain carries TRBV12-3 or TRBV12-4 and TRBJ1-1; a weak D match, TRBD1 (6 bases). Sample: blood. CDR3 nucleotide sequence: TGTGCCAGCAGTGTCACCGGGACAATCAACGGAGCTTTCTTT. Its protein product is CASSVTGTINGAFF.